The TCR beta chain described here comes from a study of technical replicates of blood from a few donors. Clones were sequenced by immunoSEQ multiplex PCR, and TCRdb holds only the in-frame ones, with some missing. The repertoire has more than 70,000 clones, about 96% of them found once; the top ten carry around 0.22%. The sequence was obtained from a human donor in good health. The source material was T cells isolated from PBMCs.

The CDR3 DNA sequence: TGTGCCAGTAGTATGAGACATCCGAACACTGAAGCTTTCTTT. Its protein product is CASSMRHPNTEAFF. The chain joins TRBV19 to TRBJ1-1; D is undetermined. The germline V and J ends were trimmed by 3 bases and 1 base, with 9 bases remaining between them. CDR1 and CDR2 from the germline V gene are LNHDA and SQIVND (reference sequence). The CDR3 totals 14 residues.